The source of this T cell receptor (beta chain) is a study of blood T cell repertoires in COVID-19. Overall study: PBMCs, B-cell-depleted T cells, or T cells provided the cDNA or gDNA that made up the material.

Germline CDR1 reads SGDLS; CDR2 reads YYNGEE. The CDR3 extends over 15 amino acids. V was clipped by 4 bases and J by 4 bases, with 15 bases between them. The study drew participants aged about 18 to 89 years from about two dozen US areas. Clinical history reported by participants formed the basis on which cohorts were assigned. In the authors' methods: Estimates of nucleated cell counts were drawn from the amplification of reference gene primers. Assay used: immunoSEQ multiplex PCR; TCRdb lists only in-frame clones, some missing. D and trimming were read from the DNA, whereas the V and J calls and clone size are those reported in that table. The repertoire holds a few hundred thousand clones, with approximately 83% as singletons.

Material: PBMCs or T cells enriched from blood (not recorded which). This sequence joins TRBV9 and TRBJ1-3, with unresolved D. The source is a woman aged 25 to 39 who had recovered from COVID-19. The CDR3 is CASSPGVVPGNTIYF. CDR3 nucleotide sequence: TGTGCCAGCAGCCCTGGAGTCGTCCCCGGAAACACCATATATTTT. The full variable domain, rest sourced from reference TRBV9 and TRBJ1-3, is DSGVTQTPKHLITATGQRVTLRCSPRSGDLSVYWYQQSLDQGLQFLIQYYNGEERAKGNILERFSAQQFPDLHSELNLSSLELGDSALYFCASSPGVVPGNTIYFGEGSWLTVV.